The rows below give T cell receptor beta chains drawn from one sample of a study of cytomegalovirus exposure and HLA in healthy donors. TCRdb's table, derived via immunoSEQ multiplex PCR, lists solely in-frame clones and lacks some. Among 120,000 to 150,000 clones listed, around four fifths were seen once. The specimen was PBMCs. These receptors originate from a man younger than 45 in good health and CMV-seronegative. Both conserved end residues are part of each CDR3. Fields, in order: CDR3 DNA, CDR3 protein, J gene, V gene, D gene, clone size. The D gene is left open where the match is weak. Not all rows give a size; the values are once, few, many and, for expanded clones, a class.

CDR3 DNA: TGTGCCAGCAGTTACGCCTTGGGGGGAGGCTACGAGCAGTACTTC; CDR3 protein: CASSYALGGGYEQYF; J gene: TRBJ2-7; V gene: TRBV6-5; D gene: .; clone size: .
CDR3 DNA: TGTGCCAGCAGTGAAGGGACAGCTCGCACAGATACGCAGTATTTT; CDR3 protein: CASSEGTARTDTQYF; J gene: TRBJ2-3; V gene: TRBV6-1; D gene: .; clone size: .
CDR3 DNA: TGTGCCAGCAGCTTCGCACTAGCGAACACCGGGGAGCTGTTTTTT; CDR3 protein: CASSFALANTGELFF; J gene: TRBJ2-2; V gene: TRBV5-4; D gene: .; clone size: once
CDR3 DNA: TGTGCCAGCAGCCAAGATGGGAGGGATACTAGCGGGGTCTACAATGAGCAGTTCTTC; CDR3 protein: CASSQDGRDTSGVYNEQFF; J gene: TRBJ2-1; V gene: TRBV4-2; D gene: TRBD2; clone size: .
CDR3 DNA: TGTGCCAGCAGTTTTTCACACGGGACAGCCTGGGGCTACACCTTC; CDR3 protein: CASSFSHGTAWGYTF; J gene: TRBJ1-2; V gene: TRBV27; D gene: TRBD1; clone size: .
CDR3 DNA: TGCGCCAGCAGCCAAGCCACCCCCCCGGTGCGTAGTGAAAAACTGTTTTTT; CDR3 protein: CASSQATPPVRSEKLFF; J gene: TRBJ1-4; V gene: TRBV4-1; D gene: .; clone size: .
CDR3 DNA: TGTGCCGGCAGCCCCGGGATAGGGCCCTACGAGCAGTACTTC; CDR3 protein: CAGSPGIGPYEQYF; J gene: TRBJ2-7; V gene: TRBV6-1; D gene: .; clone size: once
CDR3 DNA: TGTGCCAGCAGCCGGCTTGTGGGAGAACTATCCTACAATGAGCAGTTCTTC; CDR3 protein: CASSRLVGELSYNEQFF; J gene: TRBJ2-1; V gene: TRBV5-6; D gene: .; clone size: .
CDR3 DNA: TGTGCCAGCAGCCGGACTAGCGGGGGATCAGATACGCAGTATTTT; CDR3 protein: CASSRTSGGSDTQYF; J gene: TRBJ2-3; V gene: TRBV28; D gene: TRBD2; clone size: .
CDR3 DNA: TGTGCCAGCAGCTCAAATTCAGTTGGTGAGCAGTACTTC; CDR3 protein: CASSSNSVGEQYF; J gene: TRBJ2-7; V gene: TRBV7-6; D gene: .; clone size: .
CDR3 DNA: TGTGCCAGCAGGACGGGGGGCGCAGACTATGGCTACACCTTC; CDR3 protein: CASRTGGADYGYTF; J gene: TRBJ1-2; V gene: TRBV28; D gene: .; clone size: once
CDR3 DNA: TGCGCCAGCAGTACCCAGACAGGGAGGACGAACACTGAAGCTTTCTTT; CDR3 protein: CASSTQTGRTNTEAFF; J gene: TRBJ1-1; V gene: TRBV10-1; D gene: TRBD1; clone size: .
CDR3 DNA: TGTGCCATCAGTGAGGACGGCGTCGGGGGAGGGGGAGAGACCCAGTACTTC; CDR3 protein: CAISEDGVGGGGETQYF; J gene: TRBJ2-5; V gene: TRBV10-3; D gene: .; clone size: .
CDR3 DNA: TGTGCCAGTAGTATCGGGGGAGTAAACAATGAGCAGTTCTTC; CDR3 protein: CASSIGGVNNEQFF; J gene: TRBJ2-1; V gene: TRBV19; D gene: .; clone size: .
CDR3 DNA: TGTGCCAGCAGCCAAGATCTAGACGTCCCCTACGAGCAGTACTTC; CDR3 protein: CASSQDLDVPYEQYF; J gene: TRBJ2-7; V gene: TRBV4-2; D gene: .; clone size: .
CDR3 DNA: TGCGCCAGCAGCCACATCGTACACTCCTACGAGCAGTACTTC; CDR3 protein: CASSHIVHSYEQYF; J gene: TRBJ2-7; V gene: TRBV4-1; D gene: .; clone size: .
CDR3 DNA: TGTGCCAGCAGCTTATCCAGGGGCAATGAAAAACTGTTTTTT; CDR3 protein: CASSLSRGNEKLFF; J gene: TRBJ1-4; V gene: TRBV7-9; D gene: .; clone size: .
CDR3 DNA: TGTGCCAGCAGTTTAGAGCGCGGATCTCCCTCGAATGAGCAGTACTTC; CDR3 protein: CASSLERGSPSNEQYF; J gene: TRBJ2-7; V gene: TRBV28; D gene: .; clone size: .
CDR3 DNA: TGTGCCAGCAGCCAATTAGGACAGCTCTATGGCTACACCTTC; CDR3 protein: CASSQLGQLYGYTF; J gene: TRBJ1-2; V gene: TRBV4-2; D gene: .; clone size: .
CDR3 DNA: TGTGCCAGCAGTGAAGTGGGTTGGGGCAGGAGCTCCTACGAGCAGTACTTC; CDR3 protein: CASSEVGWGRSSYEQYF; J gene: TRBJ2-7; V gene: TRBV6-1; D gene: .; clone size: .
CDR3 DNA: TGCAGCGTTGAATCCAGTCTCAGGGACTACGAGCAGTACTTC; CDR3 protein: CSVESSLRDYEQYF; J gene: TRBJ2-7; V gene: TRBV29-1; D gene: .; clone size: .
CDR3 DNA: TGTGCCAGCAGCCTACCGGGGGGCAGGGACACTGAAGCTTTCTTT; CDR3 protein: CASSLPGGRDTEAFF; J gene: TRBJ1-1; V gene: TRBV5-4; D gene: .; clone size: .
CDR3 DNA: TGTGCCAGTAGAAACGACAGGGTTAGCACTGAAGCTTTCTTT; CDR3 protein: CASRNDRVSTEAFF; J gene: TRBJ1-1; V gene: TRBV19; D gene: TRBD1; clone size: .
CDR3 DNA: TGTGCCAGCAGTGGTCAGGAAACTGAAGCTTTCTTT; CDR3 protein: CASSGQETEAFF; J gene: TRBJ1-1; V gene: TRBV9; D gene: .; clone size: .
CDR3 DNA: TGTGCCAGCACACTCGCTAGCGGGAGAGGTGAGCAGTTCTTC; CDR3 protein: CASTLASGRGEQFF; J gene: TRBJ2-1; V gene: TRBV6-6; D gene: TRBD2; clone size: .
CDR3 DNA: TGCGCCAGCAGCTTGGTTCTCAGGGGAAACACTGAAGCTTTCTTT; CDR3 protein: CASSLVLRGNTEAFF; J gene: TRBJ1-1; V gene: TRBV5-1; D gene: .; clone size: .
CDR3 DNA: TGTGCCAGCAGTACTGCCGGAACAGGGGGCCACTATGGCTACACCTTC; CDR3 protein: CASSTAGTGGHYGYTF; J gene: TRBJ1-2; V gene: TRBV28; D gene: TRBD1; clone size: .
CDR3 DNA: TGCAGCGTTGAGTTTCAGGCGAACACTGAAGCTTTCTTT; CDR3 protein: CSVEFQANTEAFF; J gene: TRBJ1-1; V gene: TRBV29-1; D gene: .; clone size: once
CDR3 DNA: TGTGCCAGCGGGACTAGCGGGAGTGGTTCGGGGGAGCTGTTTTTT; CDR3 protein: CASGTSGSGSGELFF; J gene: TRBJ2-2; V gene: TRBV28; D gene: TRBD2; clone size: .
CDR3 DNA: TGTGCCAGCAGCTTATCCACTAGCGGGGTTATTGAGCAGTTCTTC; CDR3 protein: CASSLSTSGVIEQFF; J gene: TRBJ2-1; V gene: TRBV11-2; D gene: TRBD2; clone size: .
CDR3 DNA: TGCAGCGGCCGGACAGGGGGCGGTTTTGGCTACACCTTC; CDR3 protein: CSGRTGGGFGYTF; J gene: TRBJ1-2; V gene: TRBV29-1; D gene: TRBD1; clone size: .
CDR3 DNA: TGTGCCAGCAGTTTCGGGGACAGGTCGGGTACGCAGTATTTT; CDR3 protein: CASSFGDRSGTQYF; J gene: TRBJ2-3; V gene: TRBV27; D gene: TRBD1; clone size: .
CDR3 DNA: TGTGCCAGCAGCTCCGGGACAGTAGCAACTAATGAAAAACTGTTTTTT; CDR3 protein: CASSSGTVATNEKLFF; J gene: TRBJ1-4; V gene: TRBV7-9; D gene: TRBD1; clone size: .
CDR3 DNA: TGCGCCAGCAGTCTCCAGGGGATGGGTGGCAATCAGCCCCAGCATTTT; CDR3 protein: CASSLQGMGGNQPQHF; J gene: TRBJ1-5; V gene: TRBV23-1; D gene: .; clone size: .
CDR3 DNA: TGTGCCATCGGGTCAGCAGACAGTGGGGCCAACGTCCTGACTTTC; CDR3 protein: CAIGSADSGANVLTF; J gene: TRBJ2-6; V gene: TRBV10-3; D gene: .; clone size: .
CDR3 DNA: TGTGCCAGCAGTTCCGGACAGGCCGAGACCCAGTACTTC; CDR3 protein: CASSSGQAETQYF; J gene: TRBJ2-5; V gene: TRBV28; D gene: TRBD1; clone size: .
CDR3 DNA: TGTGCCAGCAGCTTAAATGGGGCAGGGCAGACCCAGTACTTC; CDR3 protein: CASSLNGAGQTQYF; J gene: TRBJ2-5; V gene: TRBV7-6; D gene: .; clone size: .
CDR3 DNA: TGTGCCAGCAGTTTCTCGAGGACACCAAATGAAAAACTGTTTTTT; CDR3 protein: CASSFSRTPNEKLFF; J gene: TRBJ1-4; V gene: TRBV28; D gene: .; clone size: .
CDR3 DNA: TGCGCCAGCAGCCTCACAGGGGTGAACACTGAAGCTTTCTTT; CDR3 protein: CASSLTGVNTEAFF; J gene: TRBJ1-1; V gene: TRBV4-1; D gene: TRBD1; clone size: many
CDR3 DNA: TGTGCCAGCAGCCAAAGACAGTTTTTTAACACTGAAGCTTTCTTT; CDR3 protein: CASSQRQFFNTEAFF; J gene: TRBJ1-1; V gene: TRBV4-2; D gene: .; clone size: .
CDR3 DNA: TGTGCCAGCAGTGAAATGCTGGCGGGAGGGCCTGTTTACTTC; CDR3 protein: CASSEMLAGGPVYF; J gene: TRBJ2-7; V gene: TRBV2; D gene: TRBD2; clone size: .
CDR3 DNA: TGTGCCACCAGCAGAGTCCAATTTAGCGGGAGGGTAAGCGAGCAGTACTTC; CDR3 protein: CATSRVQFSGRVSEQYF; J gene: TRBJ2-7; V gene: TRBV15; D gene: TRBD2; clone size: .
CDR3 DNA: TGTGCCAGCAGTGGGGGGGCTGGAAACACCATATATTTT; CDR3 protein: CASSGGAGNTIYF; J gene: TRBJ1-3; V gene: TRBV6-1; D gene: .; clone size: few
CDR3 DNA: TGTGCCAGCAGTGAAGCGGCTAGCGGGGGCAATGAGCAGTTCTTC; CDR3 protein: CASSEAASGGNEQFF; J gene: TRBJ2-1; V gene: TRBV2; D gene: TRBD2; clone size: .
CDR3 DNA: TGTGCCAGCAGTACCCATAGTAACACTGAAGCTTTCTTT; CDR3 protein: CASSTHSNTEAFF; J gene: TRBJ1-1; V gene: TRBV6-5; D gene: .; clone size: few
CDR3 DNA: TGTGCCAGCAGTGTCCCGGGACTAGCGGGAGGGCCACGGTACAATGAGCAGTTCTTC; CDR3 protein: CASSVPGLAGGPRYNEQFF; J gene: TRBJ2-1; V gene: TRBV6-1; D gene: TRBD2; clone size: .
CDR3 DNA: TGTGCCAGTAGTTTGGCAGTGAGCAATCAGCCCCAGCATTTT; CDR3 protein: CASSLAVSNQPQHF; J gene: TRBJ1-5; V gene: TRBV19; D gene: .; clone size: .